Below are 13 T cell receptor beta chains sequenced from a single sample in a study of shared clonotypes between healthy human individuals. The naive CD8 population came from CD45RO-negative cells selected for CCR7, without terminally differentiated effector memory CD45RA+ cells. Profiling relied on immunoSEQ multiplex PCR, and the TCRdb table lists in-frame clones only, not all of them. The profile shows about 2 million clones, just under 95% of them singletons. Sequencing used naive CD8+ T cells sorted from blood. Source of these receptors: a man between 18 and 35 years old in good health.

The CDR3 reads CASSINRLSNEQFF. In DNA form, the CDR3 reads TGCGCCAGCAGCATAAACAGGCTCTCCAATGAGCAGTTCTTC. The chain links TRBV5-1 to TRBJ2-1; possible D gene TRBD1, 5 bases. The V gene lost 4 bases and the J gene lost 6 bases, with 14 bases spanning the gap. Germline lookup yields CDR1 SGHRS and CDR2 YFSETQ. The CDR3 sequence is 14 residues long.

Here the CDR3 reads CASGHSRDVGDNEQFF. The CDR3 DNA is TGCGCCAGCGGTCACTCTCGGGACGTCGGGGACAATGAGCAGTTCTTC. This chain links TRBV5-1 with TRBJ2-1; D could derive from TRBD1 or TRBD2 (5 bases each). The CDR3 loop spans 16 amino acids. With 7 bases removed from V and 5 bases from J, the gap between germline ends came to 22 bases. CDR1 is SGHRS and CDR2 is YFSETQ in the germline V gene.

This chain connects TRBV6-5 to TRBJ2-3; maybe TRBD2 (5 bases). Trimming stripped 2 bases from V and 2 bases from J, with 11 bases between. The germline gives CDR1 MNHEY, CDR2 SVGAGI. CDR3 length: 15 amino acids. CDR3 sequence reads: CASSYDPGFTDTQYF. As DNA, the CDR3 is TGTGCCAGCAGTTACGATCCGGGATTCACAGATACGCAGTATTTT.

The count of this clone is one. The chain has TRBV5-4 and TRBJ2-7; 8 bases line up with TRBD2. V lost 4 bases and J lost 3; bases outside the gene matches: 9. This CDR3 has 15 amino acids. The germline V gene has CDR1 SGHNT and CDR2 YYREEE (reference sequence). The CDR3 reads CASSPLAEGRYEQYF. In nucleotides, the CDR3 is TGTGCCAGCAGCCCACTAGCGGAGGGACGCTACGAGCAGTACTTC.

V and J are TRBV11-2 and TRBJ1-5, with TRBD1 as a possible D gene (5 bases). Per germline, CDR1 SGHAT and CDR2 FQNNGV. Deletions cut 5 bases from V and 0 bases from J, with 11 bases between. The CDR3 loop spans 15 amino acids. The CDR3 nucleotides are TGTGCCAGCAGCGCCCGACAGTATAGCAATCAGCCCCAGCATTTT. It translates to CASSARQYSNQPQHF.

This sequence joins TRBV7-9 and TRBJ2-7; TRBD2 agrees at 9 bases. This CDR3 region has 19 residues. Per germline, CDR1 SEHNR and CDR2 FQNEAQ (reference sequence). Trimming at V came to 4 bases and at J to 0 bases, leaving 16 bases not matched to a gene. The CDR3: CASSYHDGLAGIPSYEQYF. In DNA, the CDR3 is TGTGCCAGCAGCTATCATGACGGGCTAGCGGGAATCCCCTCCTACGAGCAGTACTTC.

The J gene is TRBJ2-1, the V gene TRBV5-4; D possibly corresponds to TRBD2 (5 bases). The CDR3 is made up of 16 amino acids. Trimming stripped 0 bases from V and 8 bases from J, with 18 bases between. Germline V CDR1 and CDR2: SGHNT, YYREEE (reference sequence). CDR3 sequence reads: CASSLVGGLPNDEQFF. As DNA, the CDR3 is TGTGCCAGCAGCTTGGTCGGCGGACTGCCGAATGATGAGCAGTTCTTC.

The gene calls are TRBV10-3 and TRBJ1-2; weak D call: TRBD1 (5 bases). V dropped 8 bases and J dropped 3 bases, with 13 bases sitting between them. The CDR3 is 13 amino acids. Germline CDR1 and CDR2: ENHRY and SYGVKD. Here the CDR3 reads CAIASREDYGYTF. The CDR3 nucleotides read TGTGCCATCGCGAGCAGGGAAGACTATGGCTACACCTTC.

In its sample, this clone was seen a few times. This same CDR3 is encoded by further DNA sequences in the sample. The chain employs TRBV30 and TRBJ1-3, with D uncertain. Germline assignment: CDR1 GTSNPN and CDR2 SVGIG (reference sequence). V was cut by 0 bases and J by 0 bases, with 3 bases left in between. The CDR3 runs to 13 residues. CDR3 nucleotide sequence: TGTGCCTGGAGTGTAAGCTCTGGAAACACCATATATTTT. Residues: CAWSVSSGNTIYF.

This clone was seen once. As DNA, the CDR3 is TGTGCCAGTAGTTTGGGACACTCGAGGCAGACTGAAGCTTTCTTT. Its translation is CASSLGHSRQTEAFF. J is TRBJ1-1 and V is TRBV19; D perhaps matches TRBD1 (6 bases). The V end lost 5 bases, the J end lost 5 bases, and 18 bases lay between the germline ends. Germline V CDR1 and CDR2: LNHDA, SQIVND (reference sequence). The CDR3 is made up of 15 amino acids. The full variable domain, in which reference TRBV19 and TRBJ1-1 provide the parts outside the CDR3, is DGGITQSPKYLFRKEGQNVTLSCEQNLNHDAMYWYRQDPGQGLRLIYYSQIVNDFQKGDIAEGYSVSREKKESFPLTVTSAQKNPTAFYLCASSLGHSRQTEAFFGQGTRLTVV.

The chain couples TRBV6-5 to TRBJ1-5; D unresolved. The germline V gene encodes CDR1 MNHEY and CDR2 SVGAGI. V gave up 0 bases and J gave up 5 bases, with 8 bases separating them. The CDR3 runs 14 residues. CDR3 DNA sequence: TGTGCCAGCAGTTACTCGGCAAGCGATCAGCCCCAGCATTTT. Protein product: CASSYSASDQPQHF.

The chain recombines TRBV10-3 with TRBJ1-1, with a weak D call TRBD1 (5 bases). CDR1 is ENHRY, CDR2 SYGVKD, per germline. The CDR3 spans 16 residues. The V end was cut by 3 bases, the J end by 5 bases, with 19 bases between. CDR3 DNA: TGTGCCATCAGTGAATGGGAGGCAGGGTCGGGAACTGAAGCTTTCTTT. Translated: CAISEWEAGSGTEAFF.

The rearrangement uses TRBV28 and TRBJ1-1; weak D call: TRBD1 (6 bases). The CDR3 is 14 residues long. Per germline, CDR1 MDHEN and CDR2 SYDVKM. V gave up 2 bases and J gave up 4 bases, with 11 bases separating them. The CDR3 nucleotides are TGTGCCAGCAGTTTAATTGAGGGGGTCACTGAAGCTTTCTTT. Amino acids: CASSLIEGVTEAFF.